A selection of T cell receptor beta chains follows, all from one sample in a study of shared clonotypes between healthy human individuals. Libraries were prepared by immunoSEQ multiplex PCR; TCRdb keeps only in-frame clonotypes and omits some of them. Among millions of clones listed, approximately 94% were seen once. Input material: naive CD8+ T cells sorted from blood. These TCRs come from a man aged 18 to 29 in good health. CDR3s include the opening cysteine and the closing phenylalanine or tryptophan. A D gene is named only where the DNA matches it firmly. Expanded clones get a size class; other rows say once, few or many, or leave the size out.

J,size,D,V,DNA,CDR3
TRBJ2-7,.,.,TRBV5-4,TGTGCCAGCAGCTTGGGGTTATACGAGCAGTACTTC,CASSLGLYEQYF
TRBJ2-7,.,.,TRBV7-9,TGTGCCAGCAGCTCGACAAATATGGGGTACGAGCAGTACTTC,CASSSTNMGYEQYF
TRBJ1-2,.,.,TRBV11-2,TGTGCCAGCACCAACGGGGGAAGGGTCTATGGCTACACCTTC,CASTNGGRVYGYTF
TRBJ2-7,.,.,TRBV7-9,TGTGCCAGCAGCTTAGCAATCGGGGGGCGCCACGAGCAGTACTTC,CASSLAIGGRHEQYF
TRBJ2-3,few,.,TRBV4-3,TGCGCCAGCAGCCCGCCCCGGGGGGCAAGCACAGATACGCAGTATTTT,CASSPPRGASTDTQYF
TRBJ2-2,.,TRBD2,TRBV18,TGTGCCAGCTCACCTGGACTAGCGGGAGGGAAGAACACCGGGGAGCTGTTTTTT,CASSPGLAGGKNTGELFF
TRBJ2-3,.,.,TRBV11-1,TGTGCCAGCAGCGGAACCGGGATTTTAGATACGCAGTATTTT,CASSGTGILDTQYF
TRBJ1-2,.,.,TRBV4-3,TGCGCCAGCAGCCAAGAGAGGGCAGGGGCCTGGTCGTACGGCTACACCTTC,CASSQERAGAWSYGYTF
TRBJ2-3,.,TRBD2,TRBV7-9,TGTGCCAGCAAACTAGCGGGAGGAGATACGCAGTATTTT,CASKLAGGDTQYF
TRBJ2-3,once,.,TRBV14,TGTGCCAGCAGCCAAGATCCGGGCCTATTTGGAACAGATACGCAGTATTTT,CASSQDPGLFGTDTQYF
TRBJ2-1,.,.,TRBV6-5,TGTGCCAGCAGTTACATTAGGAGCTCCTACAATGAGCAGTTCTTC,CASSYIRSSYNEQFF
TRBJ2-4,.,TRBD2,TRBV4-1,TGCGCCAGCAGCCAGGGGCGGGAGGGCCCCTGGCGAAACATTCAGTACTTC,CASSQGREGPWRNIQYF
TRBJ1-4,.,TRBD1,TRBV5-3,TGTGCCAGAAGAAGGGACAGGGGAATGAAAAAACTGTTTTTT,CARRRDRGMKKLFF
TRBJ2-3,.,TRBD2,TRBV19,TGTGCCAGTAGTATAGATCGGCGGGGGGGCCGCACAGATACGCAGTATTTT,CASSIDRRGGRTDTQYF
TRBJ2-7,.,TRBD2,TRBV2,TGTGCCAGCAAGACGGGAGGGGACTACGAGCAGTACTTC,CASKTGGDYEQYF
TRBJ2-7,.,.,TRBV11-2,TGTGCCAGCAGCTTAGAAACACAGGGATCATACGAGCAGTACTTC,CASSLETQGSYEQYF
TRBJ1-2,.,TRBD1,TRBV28,TGTGCCAGCAGAGACAGGGGGCAGGTCTATGGCTACACCTTC,CASRDRGQVYGYTF
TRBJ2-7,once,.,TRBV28,TGTGCCAGCAGTTCCCCTGCCTACGAGCAGTACTTC,CASSSPAYEQYF
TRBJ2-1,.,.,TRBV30,TGTGCCTGGAGTGTACTGGGGGATGAGCAGTTCTTC,CAWSVLGDEQFF
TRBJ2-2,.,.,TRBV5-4,TGTGCCAGCCAAGCAACAGGGACGAACACCGGGGAGCTGTTTTTT,CASQATGTNTGELFF
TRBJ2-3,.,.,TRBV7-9,TGTGCCAGCAGCTTAGTGGGGGGGCCTAGGGAAAATGCAGATACGCAGTATTTT,CASSLVGGPRENADTQYF
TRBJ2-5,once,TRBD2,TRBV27,TGTGCCAGCAGTTTATTCGGACTAGTTGGTGAGACCCAGTACTTC,CASSLFGLVGETQYF
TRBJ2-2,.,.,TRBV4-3,TGCGCCAGCAGCACCTCACCCGGGGAGCTGTTTTTT,CASSTSPGELFF
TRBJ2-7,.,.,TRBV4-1,TGCGCCAGCAGCCAAGACCTCGAATCAGGGAACACCTACGAGCAGTACTTC,CASSQDLESGNTYEQYF
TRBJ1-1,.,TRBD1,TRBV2,TGTGCCAGCAGCCCTCGACAGGGGGCGAGCACTGAAGCTTTCTTT,CASSPRQGASTEAFF
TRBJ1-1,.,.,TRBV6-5,TGTGCCAGCCTCGCCGGGAACACTGAAGCTTTCTTT,CASLAGNTEAFF
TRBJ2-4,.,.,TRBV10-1,TGCGCTATACAGCTGGTAGACAGATCCACCCAATTAGCCAAAAACATTCAGTACTTC,CAIQLVDRSTQLAKNIQYF
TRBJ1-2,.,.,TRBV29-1,TGCAGCGTTGCCACAGTCTATGGCTACACCTTC,CSVATVYGYTF
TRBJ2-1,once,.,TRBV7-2,TGTGCCAGCAGCACCCTGGCGGGGAATTACAATGAGCAGTTCTTC,CASSTLAGNYNEQFF
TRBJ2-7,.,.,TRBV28,TGTGCCAGTAGGGGCTTCCTCTACGAGCAGTACTTC,CASRGFLYEQYF
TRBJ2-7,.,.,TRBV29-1,TGCAGCGTTGTCGGGATGAGCTCCTACGAGCAGTACTTC,CSVVGMSSYEQYF
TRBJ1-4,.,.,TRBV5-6,TGTGCCAGCAGCTTGGTTTTAGAACAGGGAGGAGAAAAACTGTTTTTT,CASSLVLEQGGEKLFF
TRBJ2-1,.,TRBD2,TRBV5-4,TGTGCCAGCGGGGAGGGGTACAATGAGCAGTTCTTC,CASGEGYNEQFF
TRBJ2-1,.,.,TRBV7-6,TGTGCCAGCAGCTCAGAGGCGCTACTAAGTTACAATGAGCAGTTCTTC,CASSSEALLSYNEQFF
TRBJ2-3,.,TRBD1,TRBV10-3,TGTGCCACCGGGACAGGGTATGAGGATACGCAGTATTTT,CATGTGYEDTQYF
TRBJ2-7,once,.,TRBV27,TGTGCCAGCAGTTCCCCGTTCCTTAATGACGGAGGCTCCTACGAGCAGTACTTC,CASSSPFLNDGGSYEQYF
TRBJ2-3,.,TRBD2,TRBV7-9,TGTGCCAGCAGCTTTCCGGGACTAGCTATAGGGAGGGCAGATACGCAGTATTTT,CASSFPGLAIGRADTQYF
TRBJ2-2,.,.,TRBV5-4,TGTGCCAGCAGGCCTTCGGCAGGCAACACCGGGGAGCTGTTTTTT,CASRPSAGNTGELFF
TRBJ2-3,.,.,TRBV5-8,TGTGCCAGCAGCTTGATTCGGCGCACAGATACGCAGTATTTT,CASSLIRRTDTQYF
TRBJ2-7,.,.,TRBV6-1,TGTGCCAGCAGTGAACCCGACAGGAGGGGGAACGAGCAGTACTTC,CASSEPDRRGNEQYF
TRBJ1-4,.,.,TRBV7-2,TGTGCCAGCAGCTTAGGAGTCGCCCCCGGGGAAAAACTGTTTTTT,CASSLGVAPGEKLFF
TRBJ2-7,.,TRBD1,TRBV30,TGTGCCTGGAGTGTATCCCGGACAGGGAGATACGAGCAGTACTTC,CAWSVSRTGRYEQYF
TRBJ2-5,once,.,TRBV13,TGTGCCAGCAGCTTAGTACGGCAAGAGACCCAGTACTTC,CASSLVRQETQYF
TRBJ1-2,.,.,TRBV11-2,TGTGCCAGCAGCTTAGAGCCAGGGATTAATCCTACTGGCTACACCTTC,CASSLEPGINPTGYTF
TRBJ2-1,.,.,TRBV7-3,TGTGCCAGCAGCCTGGGGCAGGGGATTTACAATGAGCAGTTCTTC,CASSLGQGIYNEQFF
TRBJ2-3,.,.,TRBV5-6,TGTGCCAGCAGCCTGAGGGATACGCAGTATTTT,CASSLRDTQYF
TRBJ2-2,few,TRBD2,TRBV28,TGTGCCAGCAGCCATCTAGCGGGAGAGGGGACCGGGGAGCTGTTTTTT,CASSHLAGEGTGELFF